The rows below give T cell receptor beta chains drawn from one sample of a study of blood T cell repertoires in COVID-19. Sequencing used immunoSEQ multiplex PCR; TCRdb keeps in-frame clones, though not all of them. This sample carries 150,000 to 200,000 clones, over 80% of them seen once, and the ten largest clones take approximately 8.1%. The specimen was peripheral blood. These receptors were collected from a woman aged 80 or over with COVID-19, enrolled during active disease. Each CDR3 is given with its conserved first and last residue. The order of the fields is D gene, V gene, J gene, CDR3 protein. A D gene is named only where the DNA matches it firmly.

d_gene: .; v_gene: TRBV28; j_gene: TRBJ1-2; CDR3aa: CASGLVYYGYTF
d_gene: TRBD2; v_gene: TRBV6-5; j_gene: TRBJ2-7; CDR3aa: CASPLSGSCHEQYF
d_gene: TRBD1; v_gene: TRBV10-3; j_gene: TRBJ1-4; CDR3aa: CAIRETGRSEKLFF
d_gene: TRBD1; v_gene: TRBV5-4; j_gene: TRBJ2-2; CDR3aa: CASSLSGQGRTGELFF
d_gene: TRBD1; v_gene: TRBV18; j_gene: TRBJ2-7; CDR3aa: CASSPPGTGGSYEQYF
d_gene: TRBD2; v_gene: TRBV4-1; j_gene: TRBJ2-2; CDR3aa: CASSPAGYTGELFF
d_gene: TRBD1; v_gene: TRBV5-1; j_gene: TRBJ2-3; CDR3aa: CASSLRTGADTQYF
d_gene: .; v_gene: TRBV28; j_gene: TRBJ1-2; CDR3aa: CASRNLGGYGYTF
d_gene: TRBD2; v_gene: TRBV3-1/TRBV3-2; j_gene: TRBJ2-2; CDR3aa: CASSQIAGSPGELFF
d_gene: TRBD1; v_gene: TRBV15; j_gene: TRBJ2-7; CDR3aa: CATSGQGLREQYF
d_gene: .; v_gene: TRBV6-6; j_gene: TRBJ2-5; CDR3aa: CASSYSMRETQYF
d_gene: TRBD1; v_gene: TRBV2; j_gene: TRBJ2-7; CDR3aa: CASMRGTDYEQYF
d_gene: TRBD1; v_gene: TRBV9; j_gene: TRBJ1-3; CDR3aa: CASSGQASSGNTIYF
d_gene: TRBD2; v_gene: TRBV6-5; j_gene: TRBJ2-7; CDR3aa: CASSYAQRGGQHEQYF
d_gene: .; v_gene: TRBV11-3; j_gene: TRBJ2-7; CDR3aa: CASSLASGISYEQYF
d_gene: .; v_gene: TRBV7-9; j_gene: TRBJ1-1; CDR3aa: CASSLSAPGTEAFF
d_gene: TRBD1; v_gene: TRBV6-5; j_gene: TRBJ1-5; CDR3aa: CASMDRVGNQPQHF
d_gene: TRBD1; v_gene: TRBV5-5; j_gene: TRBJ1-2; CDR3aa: CASSPNAQGRILYGYTF
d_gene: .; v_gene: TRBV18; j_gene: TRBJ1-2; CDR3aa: CASSPLNSEHSPNYGYTF
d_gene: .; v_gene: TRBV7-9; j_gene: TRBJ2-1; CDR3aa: CASSFLAPNEQFF
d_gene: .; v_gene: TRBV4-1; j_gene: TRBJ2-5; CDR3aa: CASSQVAWSSGQETQYF
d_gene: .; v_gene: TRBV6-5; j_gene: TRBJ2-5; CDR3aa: CASSLYQEGGTQYF
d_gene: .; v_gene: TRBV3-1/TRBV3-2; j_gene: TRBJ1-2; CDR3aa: CASSQARYGYTF
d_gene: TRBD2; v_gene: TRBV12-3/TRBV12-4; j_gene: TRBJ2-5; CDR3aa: CASQRGAQETQYF
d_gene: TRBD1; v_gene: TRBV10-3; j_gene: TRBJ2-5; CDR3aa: CAISDRTGGWETQYF
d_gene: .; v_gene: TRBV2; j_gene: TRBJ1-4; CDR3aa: CASTGLTNEKLFF
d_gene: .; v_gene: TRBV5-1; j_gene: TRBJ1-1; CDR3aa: CASRAMTDTEAFF
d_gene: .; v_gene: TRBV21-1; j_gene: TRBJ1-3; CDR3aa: CASSKVRPPPRAEAERTIYF
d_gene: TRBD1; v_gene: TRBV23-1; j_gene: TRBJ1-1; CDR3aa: CASLPMGDRAPLEAFF